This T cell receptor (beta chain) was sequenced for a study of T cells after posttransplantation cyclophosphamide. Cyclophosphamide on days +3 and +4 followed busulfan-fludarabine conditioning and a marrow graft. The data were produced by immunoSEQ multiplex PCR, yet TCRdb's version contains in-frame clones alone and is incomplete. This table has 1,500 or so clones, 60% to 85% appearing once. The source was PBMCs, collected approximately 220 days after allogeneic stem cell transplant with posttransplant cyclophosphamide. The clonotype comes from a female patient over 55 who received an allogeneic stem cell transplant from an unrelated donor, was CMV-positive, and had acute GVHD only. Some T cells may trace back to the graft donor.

The CDR3 spells CASRFSGGRASTDTQYF. The CDR3 nucleotides read TGTGCCAGCAGATTTAGCGGGGGGCGTGCTAGCACAGATACGCAGTATTTT. The chain recombines TRBV27 with TRBJ2-3; 10 bases line up with TRBD2. This CDR3 has 17 amino acids. Looked up from germline, CDR1 is MNHEY and CDR2 is SMNVEV (reference sequence). With V trimmed by 6 bases and J by 0 bases, 9 bases remained unmatched.